The rows below give T cell receptor beta chains drawn from one sample of a study of T cell responses to AZD1222 COVID-19 vaccine. Method: immunoSEQ multiplex PCR; TCRdb's copy keeps in-frame clones and lacks some. The sample consists of tens of thousands of clones, around 81% of them appearing once. The sequencing here drew on peripheral blood, taken 28 days after the second AZD1222 dose. These receptors were taken from an adult who received the AZD1222 COVID-19 vaccine. CDR3s include the opening cysteine and the closing phenylalanine or tryptophan. D genes are given only for firm matches. Not every row has a clone size; where given, it reads once, few, many or a size class.

J gene: TRBJ2-7; CDR3 length: 13; V gene: TRBV19; D gene: TRBD1; clone size: -; CDR3 DNA: TGTGCCAGTAGCGCAGACAGGGGCTACGAGCAGTACTTC; CDR3 protein: CASSADRGYEQYF
J gene: TRBJ2-1; CDR3 length: 15; V gene: TRBV10-2; D gene: -; clone size: -; CDR3 DNA: TGCGCCAGCAGTGAGTCGAGAGGGGGGGCTTATGAGCAGTTCTTC; CDR3 protein: CASSESRGGAYEQFF
J gene: TRBJ1-2; CDR3 length: 13; V gene: TRBV7-9; D gene: TRBD1; clone size: -; CDR3 DNA: TGTGCCAGCAGCTCGACAGGGGTGGAAGGCTACACCTTC; CDR3 protein: CASSSTGVEGYTF
J gene: TRBJ2-3; CDR3 length: 15; V gene: TRBV6-2/TRBV6-3; D gene: TRBD1; clone size: -; CDR3 DNA: TGTGCCAGCAGTCGGACAGGGGTGGGGACAGATACGCAGTATTTT; CDR3 protein: CASSRTGVGTDTQYF
J gene: TRBJ1-5; CDR3 length: 14; V gene: TRBV21-1; D gene: -; clone size: -; CDR3 DNA: TGTGCCAGCAGCAATACGGGGTTGGAACAGCCCCAGCATTTT; CDR3 protein: CASSNTGLEQPQHF
J gene: TRBJ1-2; CDR3 length: 14; V gene: TRBV3-1/TRBV3-2; D gene: -; clone size: -; CDR3 DNA: TGTGCCAGCAGCCAGCTCAGAACTAACTATGGCTACACCTTC; CDR3 protein: CASSQLRTNYGYTF
J gene: TRBJ2-2; CDR3 length: 14; V gene: TRBV18; D gene: -; clone size: once; CDR3 DNA: TGTGCCAGCTCACAGGGAATGGACACCGGGGAGCTGTTTTTT; CDR3 protein: CASSQGMDTGELFF
J gene: TRBJ2-3; CDR3 length: 14; V gene: TRBV11-3; D gene: -; clone size: -; CDR3 DNA: TGTGCCAGCAGCCGCGGCGGGGCCTCTAGTACGCAGTATTTT; CDR3 protein: CASSRGGASSTQYF
J gene: TRBJ1-2; CDR3 length: 17; V gene: TRBV7-2; D gene: -; clone size: -; CDR3 DNA: TGTGCCAGCAGCTTATCAGGTGACCGCGCCACTAACTATGGCTACACCTTC; CDR3 protein: CASSLSGDRATNYGYTF
J gene: TRBJ1-6; CDR3 length: 15; V gene: TRBV19; D gene: -; clone size: -; CDR3 DNA: TGTGCCAGTATAGGTCGACAGGACGGGAATTCACCCCTCCACTTT; CDR3 protein: CASIGRQDGNSPLHF
J gene: TRBJ1-6; CDR3 length: 15; V gene: TRBV6-1; D gene: -; clone size: once; CDR3 DNA: TGTGCCAGCAGTGAAATCCAGGTCCATAATTCACCCCTCCACTTT; CDR3 protein: CASSEIQVHNSPLHF
J gene: TRBJ2-2; CDR3 length: 12; V gene: TRBV6-5; D gene: -; clone size: -; CDR3 DNA: TGTGCCAGCAGACAGTACACCGGGGAGCTGTTTTTT; CDR3 protein: CASRQYTGELFF
J gene: TRBJ2-1; CDR3 length: 12; V gene: TRBV11-2; D gene: -; clone size: few; CDR3 DNA: TGTGCCAGCAGCTCTATGGTTAGCCGGCAGTTCTTC; CDR3 protein: CASSSMVSRQFF
J gene: TRBJ2-5; CDR3 length: 13; V gene: TRBV30; D gene: -; clone size: -; CDR3 DNA: TGTGCCGCCAGTTGGGGGCTGATAGAGACCCAGTACTTC; CDR3 protein: CAASWGLIETQYF
J gene: TRBJ2-1; CDR3 length: 11; V gene: TRBV27; D gene: -; clone size: -; CDR3 DNA: TGTGCCAGCAGTTTGAGGGGGGAGCAGTTCTTC; CDR3 protein: CASSLRGEQFF
J gene: TRBJ1-3; CDR3 length: 15; V gene: TRBV7-9; D gene: -; clone size: -; CDR3 DNA: TGTGCCAGCAGCCAAGACACGATCTCTGGAAACACCATATATTTT; CDR3 protein: CASSQDTISGNTIYF
J gene: TRBJ1-5; CDR3 length: 14; V gene: TRBV6-5; D gene: TRBD1; clone size: -; CDR3 DNA: TGTGCCAGTAACACAGGGGACAGCAATCAGCCCCAGCATTTT; CDR3 protein: CASNTGDSNQPQHF
J gene: TRBJ2-3; CDR3 length: 13; V gene: TRBV25-1; D gene: -; clone size: once; CDR3 DNA: TGTGCCAGCAGGACACCCGTCACAGATACGCAGTATTTT; CDR3 protein: CASRTPVTDTQYF
J gene: TRBJ2-1; CDR3 length: 15; V gene: TRBV7-8; D gene: TRBD1; clone size: -; CDR3 DNA: TGTGCCAGCAGCCTGACAGGGGGCGACTACAATGAGCAGTTCTTC; CDR3 protein: CASSLTGGDYNEQFF
J gene: TRBJ2-1; CDR3 length: 15; V gene: TRBV11-3; D gene: -; clone size: -; CDR3 DNA: TGTGCCAGCAGCTTAGATCCCAGTTCCTACAATGAGCAGTTCTTC; CDR3 protein: CASSLDPSSYNEQFF
J gene: TRBJ1-2; CDR3 length: 16; V gene: TRBV4-1; D gene: -; clone size: -; CDR3 DNA: TGCGCCAGCAGCCAACTACAGGGAGAGGGTAACTATGGCTACACCTTC; CDR3 protein: CASSQLQGEGNYGYTF
J gene: TRBJ2-2; CDR3 length: 15; V gene: TRBV24-1; D gene: -; clone size: few; CDR3 DNA: TGTGCCACCAGTGTGGACGGGGGGCCGACCGGGGAGCTGTTTTTT; CDR3 protein: CATSVDGGPTGELFF
J gene: TRBJ2-1; CDR3 length: 14; V gene: TRBV29-1; D gene: -; clone size: -; CDR3 DNA: TGCAGCGTTGTCCCCGCGGTTATCGGGAATGAGCAGTTCTTC; CDR3 protein: CSVVPAVIGNEQFF
J gene: TRBJ2-2; CDR3 length: 16; V gene: TRBV11-1; D gene: -; clone size: -; CDR3 DNA: TGTGCCAGCAGCTTAGGCCGGACAGAAAACACCGGGGAGCTGTTTTTT; CDR3 protein: CASSLGRTENTGELFF
J gene: TRBJ2-1; CDR3 length: 14; V gene: TRBV2; D gene: TRBD1; clone size: -; CDR3 DNA: TGTGCCAGCAGTGCGGGACAGGTGGGTCATGAGCAGTTCTTC; CDR3 protein: CASSAGQVGHEQFF
J gene: TRBJ1-6; CDR3 length: 13; V gene: TRBV2; D gene: -; clone size: -; CDR3 DNA: TGTGCCAGCAGTGTGTTGTCGAATTCACCCCTCCACTTT; CDR3 protein: CASSVLSNSPLHF
J gene: TRBJ1-4; CDR3 length: 16; V gene: TRBV28; D gene: -; clone size: -; CDR3 DNA: TGTGCCAGCAGTACCCTGGGGGCAGGCACTAATGAAAAACTGTTTTTT; CDR3 protein: CASSTLGAGTNEKLFF
J gene: TRBJ1-2; CDR3 length: 14; V gene: TRBV9; D gene: -; clone size: -; CDR3 DNA: TGTGCCAGCAGCGCGGAGATGGGACCACGAGCCAACACCTTC; CDR3 protein: CASSAEMGPRANTF
J gene: TRBJ2-1; CDR3 length: 17; V gene: TRBV3-1/TRBV3-2; D gene: TRBD1; clone size: -; CDR3 DNA: TGTGCCAGCAGCCAAGACTCCGGGACAGGGTCTATTGAGGAGCAGTTCTTC; CDR3 protein: CASSQDSGTGSIEEQFF
J gene: TRBJ2-2; CDR3 length: 16; V gene: TRBV7-9; D gene: -; clone size: once; CDR3 DNA: TGTGCCAGCAGCCCAGTCGGGGGGCGCCGGACCGGGGAGCTGTTTTTT; CDR3 protein: CASSPVGGRRTGELFF
J gene: TRBJ2-4; CDR3 length: 16; V gene: TRBV6-1; D gene: -; clone size: -; CDR3 DNA: TGTGCCAGCAGTGAAGCAGGAGCAGTATTCAAAAACATTCAGTACTTC; CDR3 protein: CASSEAGAVFKNIQYF
J gene: TRBJ2-3; CDR3 length: 13; V gene: TRBV15; D gene: -; clone size: -; CDR3 DNA: TGTGCCACCAGCAGATTTGAGCAAGATACGCAGTATTTT; CDR3 protein: CATSRFEQDTQYF
J gene: TRBJ1-1; CDR3 length: 14; V gene: TRBV7-9; D gene: -; clone size: few; CDR3 DNA: TGTGCCAGCACCCCCCTCAATCCGTCGGACGGAGCTTTCTTT; CDR3 protein: CASTPLNPSDGAFF
J gene: TRBJ2-1; CDR3 length: 17; V gene: TRBV7-8; D gene: TRBD2; clone size: few; CDR3 DNA: TGTGCCAGCAGCTTAGACCCAGCGGGGGCCCTCTACAATGAGCAGTTCTTC; CDR3 protein: CASSLDPAGALYNEQFF
J gene: TRBJ2-7; CDR3 length: 12; V gene: TRBV10-3; D gene: -; clone size: -; CDR3 DNA: TGTGCCATCAGTGCGGAGGGCTACGAGCAGTACTTC; CDR3 protein: CAISAEGYEQYF
J gene: TRBJ2-5; CDR3 length: 17; V gene: TRBV2; D gene: TRBD2; clone size: -; CDR3 DNA: TGTGCCAGCAGTGAAGGTAGACTAGCGGGGCTCCAAGAGACCCAGTACTTC; CDR3 protein: CASSEGRLAGLQETQYF
J gene: TRBJ1-5; CDR3 length: 18; V gene: TRBV21-1; D gene: -; clone size: -; CDR3 DNA: TGTGCCAGCAGCCAAAGGAGTCCGCGGGGGTGCGGCAATCAGCCCCAGCATTTT; CDR3 protein: CASSQRSPRGCGNQPQHF
J gene: TRBJ2-7; CDR3 length: 11; V gene: TRBV30; D gene: -; clone size: -; CDR3 DNA: TGTGCCTGGAGTGTTCGGTACGAGCAGTACTTC; CDR3 protein: CAWSVRYEQYF
J gene: TRBJ1-6; CDR3 length: 13; V gene: TRBV6-5; D gene: -; clone size: -; CDR3 DNA: TGTGCCAGCAGCCAGGGGAGTGGTTCACCCCTCCACTTT; CDR3 protein: CASSQGSGSPLHF
J gene: TRBJ2-2; CDR3 length: 13; V gene: TRBV19; D gene: -; clone size: -; CDR3 DNA: TGTGCCAGTAGTCTCATGAACACCGGGGAGCTGTTTTTT; CDR3 protein: CASSLMNTGELFF
J gene: TRBJ2-7; CDR3 length: 16; V gene: TRBV28; D gene: -; clone size: few; CDR3 DNA: TGTGCCAGCAGCTCCGCAGGGATGATTAAATCCTACGAGCAGTACTTC; CDR3 protein: CASSSAGMIKSYEQYF
J gene: TRBJ2-7; CDR3 length: 13; V gene: TRBV7-8; D gene: TRBD2; clone size: -; CDR3 DNA: TGTGCCAGCGAGGGGCGGGAGGGCGGCGAGCAGTACTTC; CDR3 protein: CASEGREGGEQYF
J gene: TRBJ2-7; CDR3 length: 15; V gene: TRBV7-6; D gene: TRBD2; clone size: -; CDR3 DNA: TGTGCCAGCAGGGAAAGACTTAGCGGGACCTACGAGCAGTACTTC; CDR3 protein: CASRERLSGTYEQYF
J gene: TRBJ2-3; CDR3 length: 13; V gene: TRBV27; D gene: TRBD2; clone size: once; CDR3 DNA: TGTGCCAGCAGTCCACCTAGCGGGGATACGCAGTATTTT; CDR3 protein: CASSPPSGDTQYF
J gene: TRBJ1-2; CDR3 length: 13; V gene: TRBV12-3/TRBV12-4; D gene: -; clone size: -; CDR3 DNA: TGTGCCAGCAGTTTACAGGGTTTCTACGACTACACCTTC; CDR3 protein: CASSLQGFYDYTF
J gene: TRBJ2-3; CDR3 length: 15; V gene: TRBV19; D gene: TRBD2; clone size: -; CDR3 DNA: TGTGCCAGTAGTCGCGCCGGTGGGAGGGCAGATACGCAGTATTTT; CDR3 protein: CASSRAGGRADTQYF
J gene: TRBJ2-7; CDR3 length: 14; V gene: TRBV9; D gene: TRBD1; clone size: -; CDR3 DNA: TGTGCCAGCAGCCTCCGGACAGGGGGCGGCGAGCAGTACTTC; CDR3 protein: CASSLRTGGGEQYF
J gene: TRBJ2-2; CDR3 length: 15; V gene: TRBV7-3; D gene: TRBD2; clone size: -; CDR3 DNA: TGTGCCAGCAGCTCCCTCCCTAGCGGCACCGGGGAGCTGTTTTTT; CDR3 protein: CASSSLPSGTGELFF
J gene: TRBJ2-1; CDR3 length: 15; V gene: TRBV7-2; D gene: TRBD2; clone size: -; CDR3 DNA: TGTGCCAGCAGCTTATCACTAGCGGGGTACAATGAGCAGTTCTTC; CDR3 protein: CASSLSLAGYNEQFF
J gene: TRBJ1-1; CDR3 length: 13; V gene: TRBV9; D gene: -; clone size: -; CDR3 DNA: TGTGCCAGCAGCGACGGACTGAACACTGAAGCTTTCTTT; CDR3 protein: CASSDGLNTEAFF
J gene: TRBJ2-7; CDR3 length: 14; V gene: TRBV3-1/TRBV3-2; D gene: -; clone size: -; CDR3 DNA: TGTGCCAGCAGCCAGGGCAGGGGACCCTACGAGCAGTACTTC; CDR3 protein: CASSQGRGPYEQYF
J gene: TRBJ2-3; CDR3 length: 13; V gene: TRBV28; D gene: -; clone size: -; CDR3 DNA: TGTGCCACCCACCCGGACTCGCTAAGTACGCAGTATTTT; CDR3 protein: CATHPDSLSTQYF
J gene: TRBJ2-1; CDR3 length: 10; V gene: TRBV2; D gene: -; clone size: -; CDR3 DNA: TGTGCCAGCAGTAACGGGGAGCAGTTCTTC; CDR3 protein: CASSNGEQFF
J gene: TRBJ2-1; CDR3 length: 15; V gene: TRBV29-1; D gene: -; clone size: -; CDR3 DNA: TGCAGCGTTGAGGACGGGAGCGCCTCCTACAATGAGCAGTTCTTC; CDR3 protein: CSVEDGSASYNEQFF
J gene: TRBJ1-6; CDR3 length: 12; V gene: TRBV3-1/TRBV3-2; D gene: -; clone size: -; CDR3 DNA: TGTGCCAGCGCGAGGCTTAATTCACCCCTCCACTTT; CDR3 protein: CASARLNSPLHF
J gene: TRBJ2-2; CDR3 length: 12; V gene: TRBV9; D gene: -; clone size: -; CDR3 DNA: TGTGCCAGCAGCGTAGTTGGCGGGGAGCTGTTTTTT; CDR3 protein: CASSVVGGELFF
J gene: TRBJ1-4; CDR3 length: 17; V gene: TRBV30; D gene: -; clone size: -; CDR3 DNA: TGTGCCTGGAGTCTTGGACATACCTTAGGGACTAATGAAAAACTGTTTTTT; CDR3 protein: CAWSLGHTLGTNEKLFF
J gene: TRBJ2-7; CDR3 length: 16; V gene: TRBV7-8; D gene: TRBD1; clone size: -; CDR3 DNA: TGTGCCAGCAGATCAAATCTCCGGACAGGGGGAACCGAGCAGTACTTC; CDR3 protein: CASRSNLRTGGTEQYF
J gene: TRBJ1-1; CDR3 length: 11; V gene: TRBV6-6; D gene: -; clone size: -; CDR3 DNA: TGTGCCAGCACGGGGAACACTGAAGCTTTCTTT; CDR3 protein: CASTGNTEAFF